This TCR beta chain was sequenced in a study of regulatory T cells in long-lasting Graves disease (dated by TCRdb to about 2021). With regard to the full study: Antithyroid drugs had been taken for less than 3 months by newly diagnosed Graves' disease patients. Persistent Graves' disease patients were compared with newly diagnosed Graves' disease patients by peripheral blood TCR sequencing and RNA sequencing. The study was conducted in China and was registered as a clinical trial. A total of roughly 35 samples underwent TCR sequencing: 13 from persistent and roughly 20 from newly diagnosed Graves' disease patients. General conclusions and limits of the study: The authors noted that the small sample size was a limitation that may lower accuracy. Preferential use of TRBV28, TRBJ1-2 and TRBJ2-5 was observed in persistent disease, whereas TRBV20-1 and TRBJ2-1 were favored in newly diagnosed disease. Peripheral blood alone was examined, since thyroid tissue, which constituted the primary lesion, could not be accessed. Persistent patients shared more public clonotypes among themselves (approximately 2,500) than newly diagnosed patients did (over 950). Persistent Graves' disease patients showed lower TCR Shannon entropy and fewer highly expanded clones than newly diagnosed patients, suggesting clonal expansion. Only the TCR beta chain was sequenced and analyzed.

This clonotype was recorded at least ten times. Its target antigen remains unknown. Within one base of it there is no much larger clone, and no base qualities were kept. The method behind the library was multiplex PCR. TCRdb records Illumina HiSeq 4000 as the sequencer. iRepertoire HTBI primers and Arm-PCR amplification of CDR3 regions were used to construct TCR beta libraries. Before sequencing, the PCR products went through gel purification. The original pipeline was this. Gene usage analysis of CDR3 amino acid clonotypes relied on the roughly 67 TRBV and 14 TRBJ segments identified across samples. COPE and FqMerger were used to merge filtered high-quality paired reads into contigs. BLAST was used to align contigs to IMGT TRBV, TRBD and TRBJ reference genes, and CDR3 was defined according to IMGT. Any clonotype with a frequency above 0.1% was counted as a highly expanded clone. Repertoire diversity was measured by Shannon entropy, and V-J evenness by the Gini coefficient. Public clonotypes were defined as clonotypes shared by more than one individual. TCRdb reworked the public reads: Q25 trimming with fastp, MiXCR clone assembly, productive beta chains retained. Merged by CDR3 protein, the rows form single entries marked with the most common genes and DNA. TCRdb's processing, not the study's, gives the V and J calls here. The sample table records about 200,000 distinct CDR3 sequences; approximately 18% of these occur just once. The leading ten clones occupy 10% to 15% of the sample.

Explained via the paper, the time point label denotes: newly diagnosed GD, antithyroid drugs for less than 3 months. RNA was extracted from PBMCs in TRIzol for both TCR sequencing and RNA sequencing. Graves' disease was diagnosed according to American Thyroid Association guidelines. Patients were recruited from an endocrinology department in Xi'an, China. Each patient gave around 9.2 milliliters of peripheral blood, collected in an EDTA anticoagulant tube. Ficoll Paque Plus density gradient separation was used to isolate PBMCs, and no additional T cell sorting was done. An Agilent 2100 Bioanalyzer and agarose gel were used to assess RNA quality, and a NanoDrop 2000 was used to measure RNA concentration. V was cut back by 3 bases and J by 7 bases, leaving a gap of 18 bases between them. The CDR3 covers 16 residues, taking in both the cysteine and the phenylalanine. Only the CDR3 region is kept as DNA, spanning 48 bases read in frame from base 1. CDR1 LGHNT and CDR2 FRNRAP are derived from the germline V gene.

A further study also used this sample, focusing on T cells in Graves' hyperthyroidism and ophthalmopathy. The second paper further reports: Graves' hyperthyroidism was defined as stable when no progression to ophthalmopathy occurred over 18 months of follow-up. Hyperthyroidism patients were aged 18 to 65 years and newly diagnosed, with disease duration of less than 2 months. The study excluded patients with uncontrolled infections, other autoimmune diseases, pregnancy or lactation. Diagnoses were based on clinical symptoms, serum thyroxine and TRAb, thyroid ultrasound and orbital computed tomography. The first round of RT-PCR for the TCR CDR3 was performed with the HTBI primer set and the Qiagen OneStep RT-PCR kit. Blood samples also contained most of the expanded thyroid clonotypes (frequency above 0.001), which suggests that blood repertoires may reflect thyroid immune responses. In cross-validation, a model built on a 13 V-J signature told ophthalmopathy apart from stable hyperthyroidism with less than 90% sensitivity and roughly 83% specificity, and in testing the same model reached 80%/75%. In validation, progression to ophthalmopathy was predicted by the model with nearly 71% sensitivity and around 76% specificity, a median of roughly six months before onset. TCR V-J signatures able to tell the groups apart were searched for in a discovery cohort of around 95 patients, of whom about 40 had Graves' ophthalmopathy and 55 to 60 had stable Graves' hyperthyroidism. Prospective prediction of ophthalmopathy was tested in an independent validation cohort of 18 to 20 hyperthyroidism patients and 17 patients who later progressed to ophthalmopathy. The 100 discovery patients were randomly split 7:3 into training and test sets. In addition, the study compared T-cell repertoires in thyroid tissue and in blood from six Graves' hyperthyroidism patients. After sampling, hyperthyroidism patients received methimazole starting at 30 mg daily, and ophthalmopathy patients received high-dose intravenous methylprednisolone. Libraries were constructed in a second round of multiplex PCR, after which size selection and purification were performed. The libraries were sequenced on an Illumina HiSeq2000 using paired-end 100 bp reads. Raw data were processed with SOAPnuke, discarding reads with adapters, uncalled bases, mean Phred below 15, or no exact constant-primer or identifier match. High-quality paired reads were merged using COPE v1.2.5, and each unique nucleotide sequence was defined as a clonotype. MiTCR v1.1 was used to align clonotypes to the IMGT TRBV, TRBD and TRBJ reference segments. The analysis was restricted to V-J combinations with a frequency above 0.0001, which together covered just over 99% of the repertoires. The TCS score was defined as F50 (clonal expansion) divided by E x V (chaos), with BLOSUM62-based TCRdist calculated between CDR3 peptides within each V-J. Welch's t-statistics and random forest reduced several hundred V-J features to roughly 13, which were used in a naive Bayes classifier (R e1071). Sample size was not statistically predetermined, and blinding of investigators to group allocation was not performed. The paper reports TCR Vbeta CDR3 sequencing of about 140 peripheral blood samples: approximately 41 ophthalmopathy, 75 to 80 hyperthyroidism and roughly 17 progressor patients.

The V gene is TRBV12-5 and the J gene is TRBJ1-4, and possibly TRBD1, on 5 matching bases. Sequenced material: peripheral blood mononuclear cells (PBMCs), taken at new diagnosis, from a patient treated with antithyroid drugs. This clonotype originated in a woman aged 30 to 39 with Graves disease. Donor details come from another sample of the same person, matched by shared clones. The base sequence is TGTGCTAGTGGTTTCATACTACGACAAGGGGTTGAAAAACTGTTTTTT. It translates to CASGFILRQGVEKLFF.